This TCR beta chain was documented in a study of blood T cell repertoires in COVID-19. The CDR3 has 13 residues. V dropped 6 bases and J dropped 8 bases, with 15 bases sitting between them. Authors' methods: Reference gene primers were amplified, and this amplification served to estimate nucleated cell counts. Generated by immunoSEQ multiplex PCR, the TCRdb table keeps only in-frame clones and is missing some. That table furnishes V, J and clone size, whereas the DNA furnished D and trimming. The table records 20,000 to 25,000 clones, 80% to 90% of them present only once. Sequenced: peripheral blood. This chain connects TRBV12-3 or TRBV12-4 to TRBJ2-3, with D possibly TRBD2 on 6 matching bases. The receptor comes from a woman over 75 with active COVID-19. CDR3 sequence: CASSHRTGGTQYF. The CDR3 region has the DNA TGTGCCAGCAGCCATCGGACCGGGGGTACGCAGTATTTT.